The clone carrying this T cell receptor (beta chain) was seen more than once but under ten times. No antigen is known for it. This entry comes from a study of breast tumors, draining lymph nodes, adjacent tissues. Overall study findings and caveats: Data only fit, rather than demonstrated, lymph node origin of most tumor T cells. Luminal-like breast cancer showed significantly greater tumor-nontumor repertoire similarity than basal-like breast cancer did.

The lymph nodes were axillary draining lymph nodes from breast cancer patients. The V and J ends lost 0 bases and 4 bases, in that order; junction bases with no gene match: 3. Germline-derived CDR1 and CDR2 are MGHRA and YSYEKL. The CDR3 covers 16 residues. MiXCR was run by TCRdb on the multiplex PCR reads, yielding one entry per CDR3 protein. The data contain around 130,000 distinct CDR3 sequences, just under 20% of them singletons. This TCR was recovered from a female donor with breast cancer. Some clones in this sample may be carry-over from other donors' samples. The source material was axillary lymph node tissue. This chain links TRBV4-1 with TRBJ1-4; 9 nucleotides line up with TRBD1. CDR3 sequence reads: CASSQDPTGGNEKLFF. CDR3 sequence (DNA): TGCGCCAGCAGCCAAGACCCGACAGGGGGTAATGAAAAACTGTTTTTT.